This is a list of T cell receptor beta chains from one sample in a study of early T cells in non-severe SARS-CoV-2 infection. MiXCR, run by TCRdb on the 5' RACE reads, gives a single entry per CDR3 protein. The data hold over 80,000 distinct CDR3 sequences, with less than 15% observed a single time. The sample consisted of whole blood, taken at baseline. The receptors here all came from an adult who was a healthcare worker with PCR-confirmed SARS-CoV-2 infection or an uninfected control (not recorded which). CDR3s include the opening cysteine and the closing phenylalanine or tryptophan. Each record gives: J gene, V gene, D gene, clone size, CDR3 protein, CDR3 DNA. A D gene is named only where the DNA matches it firmly. Rows give clone size only sometimes, using once, few, many, or a class for an expanded clone.

TRBJ1-6,TRBV25-1,-,few,CASSDLVPALHF,TGTGCCAGCAGTGACCTAGTCCCAGCCCTCCACTTT
TRBJ1-2,TRBV10-2,-,-,CASIKGYTF,TGCGCCAGCATAAAGGGCTACACCTTC
TRBJ2-2,TRBV11-2,TRBD2,many,CASSLGAGGPNAGELFF,TGTGCCAGCAGCTTAGGAGCGGGAGGGCCCAATGCCGGGGAGCTGTTTTTT
TRBJ2-3,TRBV29-1,-,few,CSAVDQGADTQYF,TGCAGCGCTGTGGACCAAGGCGCAGATACGCAGTATTTT
TRBJ2-4,TRBV3-1,-,many,CASRPTLGKNIQYF,TGTGCCAGCAGACCGACGTTGGGTAAAAACATTCAGTACTTC
TRBJ2-3,TRBV5-4,TRBD2,few,CASSLTRTSGRDTQYF,TGTGCCAGCAGCTTGACTCGGACTAGCGGGAGGGATACGCAGTATTTT
TRBJ2-7,TRBV5-1,-,many,CASSENDRLPGEQYF,TGCGCCAGCAGCGAAAACGACAGGTTGCCAGGCGAGCAGTACTTC
TRBJ2-2,TRBV7-2,-,few,CASSLVRPNTGELFF,TGTGCCAGCAGCTTAGTACGGCCGAACACCGGGGAGCTGTTTTTT
TRBJ2-1,TRBV7-2,-,many,CASSSDTMIRKSSYNEQFF,TGTGCCAGCAGCTCCGACACCATGATCCGAAAGAGCTCCTACAATGAGCAGTTCTTC
TRBJ1-1,TRBV6-6,-,few,CASSYLTGNTEAFF,TGTGCCAGCAGTTACTTGACAGGGAACACTGAAGCTTTCTTT
TRBJ1-6,TRBV28,-,many,CASSFSSYNSPLHF,TGTGCCAGCAGTTTTAGCTCCTATAATTCACCCCTCCACTTT